This T cell receptor (beta chain) was documented in a study of CD8+CD57+ T cells in acquired aplastic anemia (dated by TCRdb to the late 2010s). For context, the study as a whole: On average, sorted CD4+ and CD8+ cells yielded around 3.5 ug of extracted DNA, with a range of roughly 0.19 to 27.4 ug. An average of around 10 million reads for CD4+ cells and 11 million to 13 million reads for CD8+ cells was obtained from healthy donor samples. The research as a whole found: No significant difference in CD8+ Simpson's diversity was found between patients and healthy controls (P=0.060). Although under 35 CD8+ CDR3 sequences were shared by patients and controls, these sequences appeared highly expressed in patients and within the immunodominant clones of patients.

TCR beta VDJ combination and CDR3 sequence profiling used genomic DNA as the template. An Illumina HiSeq 2000 was the platform used for TCR repertoire sequencing. The original pipeline was this. Repertoire assessment relied on Simpson's diversity index, CDR3 size and DJ length profiles, and TRBV/TRBJ rearrangement plots. The most abundant DNA sequence in the deep sequencing data was taken as the immunodominant clone. CDR3 amino acid sequences were screened for sharing across subjects and compared with published repertoires and the VDJdb database. TCRdb reprocessing: public reads trimmed at Q25 with fastp, clones called with MiXCR, in-frame beta chains kept. Identical CDR3 protein sequences are pooled into one entry, listed with their most common genes and DNA. V and J calls and clone size were set by TCRdb, not the authors. The sample has some 120,000 distinct CDR3 sequences on record, over 45% of them singletons. The ten biggest clones cover 2.5% of the sample.

V trim: 5 bases; J trim: 5 bases; unmatched bases: 13. The germline V gene sets CDR1 to SGHTA and CDR2 to FQGTGA. The CDR3 spans 16 residues, from the cysteine through the phenylalanine. Of all the DNA, just the CDR3 is kept, 48 bases in frame from base 1. In the study, sorted CD4+ and CD8+ blood T cells from patients with severe aplastic anemia and from healthy subjects underwent deep sequencing of TCR repertoires. Ficoll-Paque density gradient centrifugation was used to isolate peripheral blood mononuclear cells. Before DNA extraction, CD4+ and CD8+ T cells were sorted with FACS or magnetic beads. This clonotype occurred many times. There is no known antigen for this receptor. There are no base qualities to consult, and no much larger clone falls within one base.

The sequence is built from TRBV7-3 and TRBJ2-3; 7 bases in the middle match TRBD2. This TCR derives from a human donor in good health, serving as a control. Material for sequencing was sorted CD4+, CD8+, or CD8+CD57+ T cells (not recorded which) from PBMCs. The CDR3 region reads CASSQPGSGAGDTQYF. The bases read TGTGCCAGCAGCCAACCCGGCAGCGGGGCCGGAGATACGCAGTATTTT.